The 14 T cell receptor beta chains below were found in one sample sequenced in a study of molecular identifiers for immune sequencing clone quantification. TCRdb recomputed calls from the PCR reads with MiXCR, one row per CDR3 protein. Among a few hundred thousand distinct CDR3 sequences listed, around 25% were seen once. Source material: naive CD8+ T cells from blood, with Jurkat cell RNA spiked in. Subset specified: FACS-sorted CD8+CD4-CCR7+CD45RA+ naive T cells. Every receptor here comes from a human donor in good health. Some libraries in this study had Jurkat cell RNA spiked in.

In its sample, this clonotype was seen many times. The V and J genes are TRBV5-1 and TRBJ2-3, with 10 bases matching TRBD2. V trimming: 0 bases; J trimming: 4 bases; junction bases outside the gene matches: 11. This CDR3 comprises 18 residues. From germline, CDR1 is SGHRS and CDR2 YFSETQ. This chain's CDR3 is CASSLEGSLLAGADTQYF. The CDR3 DNA sequence: TGCGCCAGCAGCTTGGAAGGATCTTTGCTAGCGGGGGCAGATACGCAGTATTTT.

As to this clonotype: Germline and junction disagree at one end, which may indicate a read error. V usage is TRBV20-1 and J usage is TRBJ2-7, with D unresolved. From germline, CDR1 is DFQATT and CDR2 SNEGSKA (reference sequence). CDR3 length equals 14 residues. The CDR3 is CSARGGPPAYEQNF. Written as DNA, the CDR3 is TGCAGTGCTAGAGGGGGTCCTCCTGCCTACGAGCAGAACTTC.

This clonotype appeared many times. The chain recombines TRBV30 with TRBJ1-1; D is unresolved. CDR3 length: 13 amino acids. V lost 0 bases, J lost 1 base, and 6 bases lay in between. Germline CDR1 GTSNPN, CDR2 SVGIG (reference sequence). CDR3 loop: CAWSVHGNTEAFF. The CDR3 DNA follows: TGTGCCTGGAGTGTACACGGGAACACTGAAGCTTTCTTT. Based on the CDR3 plus reference TRBV30 and TRBJ1-1, the full variable domain is SQTIHQWPATLVQPVGSPLSLECTVEGTSNPNLYWYRQAAGRGLQLLFYSVGIGQISSEVPQNLSASRPQDRQFILSSKKLLLSDSGFYLCAWSVHGNTEAFFGQGTRLTVV.

This clonotype was counted a single time. One end of the junction varies from germline; a read error may be responsible. J is TRBJ2-6 and V is TRBV4-2, with D unresolved. This CDR3 is built from 13 residues. Germline CDR1 and CDR2: LGHNA and YNFKEQ. In DNA form, the CDR3 reads TGTGCCGGCAGCGTGGTGGGGGCCAACGTCCTGACTTTC. Protein sequence: CAGSVVGANVLTF.

Worth noting for this clonotype: Since a much larger clone is just one base distant, this may be a read error. The V gene is TRBV12-3 or TRBV12-4, the J gene TRBJ1-5, with D maybe TRBD1 (5 bases). CDR3 length: 14 amino acids. The CDR3 DNA is TGTACCAGCAGTGATGGGACCGTAAATCAGCCCCAGCATTTT. Protein sequence: CTSSDGTVNQPQHF.

The V gene is TRBV4-2, the J gene TRBJ2-7, with TRBD1 identical over 8 bases. Unmatched junction bases numbered 6, after V lost 0 bases and J lost 2 bases. The CDR3 extends over 16 amino acids. The germline V gene has CDR1 LGHNA and CDR2 YNFKEQ. The CDR3 spells CASSQDRDRTAYEQYF. CDR3 coding DNA: TGTGCCAGCAGCCAAGATAGGGACAGGACTGCCTACGAGCAGTACTTC.

The chain uses TRBV20-1 and TRBJ1-2; 10 nucleotides align to TRBD1. J gave up 7 bases and V 4 bases, and 12 bases lay outside the gene matches. CDR3 length: 15 residues. Germline values: CDR1 DFQATT, CDR2 SNEGSKA (reference sequence). CDR3 sequence (DNA): TGCAGTGCTAACCCCGGGACAGGGGCGACCACTGGCTACACCTTC. Its translation is CSANPGTGATTGYTF.

This clonotype was seen many times. The rearrangement joins TRBV28 to TRBJ2-7, with 9 bases aligning to TRBD1. J was trimmed by 2 bases and V by 6 bases; bases with no gene match: 2. Germline values: CDR1 MDHEN, CDR2 SYDVKM. This CDR3 contains 13 residues. The CDR3: CASSRQGAYEQYF. CDR3 in DNA: TGTGCCAGCAGCCGACAGGGGGCCTACGAGCAGTACTTC.

This clonotype was picked up many times. The rearrangement links TRBV5-1 to TRBJ2-5; possibly TRBD1 for D (5 bases). V was clipped by 1 base and J by 7 bases, with 11 bases between them. This CDR3 contains 13 residues. Germline values: CDR1 SGHRS, CDR2 YFSETQ. The CDR3 DNA follows: TGCGCCAGCAGCTTGAGGGGTTACTGGACCCAGTACTTC. Translation gives CASSLRGYWTQYF. The complete variable domain, with remaining parts taken from reference TRBV5-1 and TRBJ2-5, reads KAGVTQTPRYLIKTRGQQVTLSCSPISGHRSVSWYQQTPGQGLQFLFEYFSETQRNKGNFPGRFSGRQFSNSRSEMNVSTLELGDSALYLCASSLRGYWTQYFGPGTRLLVL.

The chain employs TRBV13 and TRBJ2-5; D remains ambiguous. V gave up 1 base and J gave up 2 bases, with 8 bases separating them. CDR1 and CDR2 (germline): PRHDT, FYEKMQ (reference sequence). The length of the CDR3 is 14 residues. The CDR3 is CASSLALEQETQYF. The CDR3 DNA reads as TGTGCCAGCAGCTTAGCCCTAGAGCAAGAGACCCAGTACTTC.

This clonotype was seen many times. This rearrangement joins TRBV10-1 to TRBJ2-3, with D perhaps TRBD1 or TRBD2 (5 bases each). Germline V gene sequence: CDR1 WNHNN, CDR2 SYGVQD (reference sequence). Trimming took 3 bases from V and 1 from J, leaving 11 bases between them. This CDR3 region has 15 residues. CDR3 sequence (DNA): TGCGCCAGCAGTGACACCGGGGCTGGCACAGATACGCAGTATTTT. Its translation is CASSDTGAGTDTQYF.

This chain joins TRBV10-2 and TRBJ2-7, with 7 positions matching TRBD1. In germline, CDR1 is WSHSY, CDR2 SAAADI. This CDR3 contains 16 residues. Unmatched junction bases numbered 17, after V lost 8 bases and J lost 4 bases. The CDR3: CASRPLAQGPPYEQYF. The CDR3 region has the DNA TGCGCCAGCCGCCCGTTGGCACAGGGGCCCCCGTACGAGCAGTACTTC.

In this sample, this clonotype turned up a few times. The chain combines TRBV6-2 or TRBV6-3 with TRBJ2-7, with D unresolved. V shed 0 bases and J shed 1 base, with 16 bases lying between them. CDR1 and CDR2 from the germline V gene are MNHEY and SVGEGT. This CDR3 comprises 17 residues. Here the CDR3 reads CASSYSTARLTSYEQYF. The DNA of the CDR3 is TGTGCCAGCAGTTACTCGACGGCGCGTCTGACGTCCTACGAGCAGTACTTC.

This clonotype was seen a handful of times. This chain links TRBV12-5 with TRBJ2-1, with 8 bases lining up with TRBD1. V shed 3 bases and J 8 bases; nucleotides not matched to a gene: 6. This CDR3 comprises 14 residues. Looked up from germline, CDR1 is LGHNT and CDR2 is FRNRAP. In DNA, the CDR3 is TGTGCTAGTGGTTTAGGACAGGGTATCGATGAGCAGTTCTTC. Translated: CASGLGQGIDEQFF.